This T cell receptor beta chain was recovered during a study of cytomegalovirus exposure and HLA in healthy donors. Researchers ran the PCR with 60 Vbeta and 13 Jbeta primers. Only in-frame clones appear in the TCRdb table, and some are missing; sequencing was by immunoSEQ multiplex PCR. Of 200,000 or so clones in the sample, 82% were seen once. Per germline, CDR1 SGHRS and CDR2 YFSETQ. This CDR3 is 14 amino acids long. V lost 6 bases, J lost 7 bases, and 4 bases stayed unmatched. The V and J genes are TRBV5-1 and TRBJ2-1, with 13 positions matching TRBD2. The sequenced sample consisted of PBMCs. The receptor was derived from a woman in her thirties or forties in good health and CMV-seronegative. The DNA of the CDR3 is TGCGCCAGCAAGGCGGGACTAGCGGGAAATGAGCAGTTCTTC. It translates to CASKAGLAGNEQFF.